This entry features one TCR beta chain sequence. This entry comes from a study of PD-L1 blockade in urothelial cancer. The CDR3 consists of 16 residues. With 0 bases removed from V and 1 base from J, the gap between germline ends came to 12 bases. CDR1 is SGHTA, CDR2 FQGNSA, per germline. Profiled with immunoSEQ multiplex PCR; TCRdb holds only in-frame clones, not every one. The table lists some 76,000 clones, around nine tenths of them singletons. This TCR came from a man aged 55 to 70 with urothelial cancer. The sequencing here drew on PBMCs, taken around atezolizumab (anti-PD-L1) treatment. This chain uses TRBV7-2 with TRBJ1-2, with D possibly TRBD1 on 6 matching bases. The CDR3 sequence is CASSLAPGTFNYGYTF. CDR3 sequence (DNA): TGTGCCAGCAGCTTAGCCCCAGGGACATTTAACTATGGCTACACCTTC.